The rows below give T cell receptor beta chains drawn from one sample of a study of T cell responses to AZD1222 COVID-19 vaccine. The table came from immunoSEQ multiplex PCR; TCRdb's copy has only in-frame clones and leaves some out. Of around 95,000 clones listed, 85% to 95% are singletons. The sequenced sample was peripheral blood, obtained on day 0 of AZD1222 vaccination. All receptors derive from an adult in good health. The CDR3 runs from the conserved cysteine through the conserved F or W. The D gene is left open where the match is weak.

>TRBD1|TRBJ2-5|16|TRBV28
TGTGCCAGCAGTCCCACCCTCGGGACAGGAAGGGAGACCCAGTACTTC
CASSPTLGTGRETQYF
>TRBD2|TRBJ2-5|16|TRBV7-6
TGTGCCAGCAGCCAGGGACTAGCGGGAGGCTGGGAGACCCAGTACTTC
CASSQGLAGGWETQYF
>NA|TRBJ1-6|15|TRBV5-1
TGCGCCAGCAGGGCCGCGACAGACTATAATTCACCCCTCCACTTT
CASRAATDYNSPLHF
>NA|TRBJ1-1|10|TRBV28
TGTGCCAGCAGGGCGACGGGCAGGTTCTTT
CASRATGRFF
>NA|TRBJ2-7|13|TRBV28
TGTGCCAGCAGTTTAGCCACCTCCTACGAGCAGTACTTC
CASSLATSYEQYF
>NA|TRBJ1-2|12|TRBV2
TGTGCCAGCAGAGAGGAAACAATGTGGGACACCTTC
CASREETMWDTF
>NA|TRBJ1-2|14|TRBV2
TGTGCCAGCAGTGAAGTCGGGCGGGGTAATGGCTACACCTTC
CASSEVGRGNGYTF
>TRBD1|TRBJ1-1|13|TRBV18
TGTGCCAGCTCAGGACAGGGCGACACTGAAGCTTTCTTT
CASSGQGDTEAFF
>TRBD1|TRBJ1-1|14|TRBV6-1
TGTGCCAGCAGTGACCAGGGGGCGAACACTGAAGCTTTCTTT
CASSDQGANTEAFF
>NA|TRBJ1-5|15|TRBV27
TGTGCCAGCAGTGCGGGGCCGGTGGGCAATCAGCCCCAGCATTTT
CASSAGPVGNQPQHF
>NA|TRBJ2-2|14|TRBV5-5
TGTGCCAGCAGCTTGGGACTACTCACCGGGGAGCTGTTTTTT
CASSLGLLTGELFF
>NA|TRBJ1-3|14|TRBV30
TGTGCCTGGAGTGGACAGCTCTCTGGAAACACCATATATTTT
CAWSGQLSGNTIYF
>TRBD2|TRBJ2-1|17|TRBV5-1
TGCGCCAGCAGTTGGACTAGCGGGAGGGCCGTCAACAATGAGCAGTTCTTC
CASSWTSGRAVNNEQFF
>NA|TRBJ1-2|15|TRBV6-5
TGTGCCAGCAGTTACCTTCGACAGGCACGTTATGGCTACACCTTC
CASSYLRQARYGYTF
>NA|TRBJ2-3|16|TRBV7-7
TGTGCTAGCAGCTTCGGGGCAGGGGCTAGCACAGATACGCAGTATTTT
CASSFGAGASTDTQYF
>TRBD1|TRBJ1-1|12|TRBV29-1
TGCAGCGTTCGACAGGGTGACACTGAAGCTTTCTTT
CSVRQGDTEAFF
>TRBD1|TRBJ1-5|14|TRBV20-1
TGCAGTGCTAGTAGTGGACAGGGCCATCAGCCCCAGCATTTT
CSASSGQGHQPQHF
>NA|TRBJ1-1|17|TRBV28
TGTGCCAGCAGTTTTATACGTGGGGGCAGCTTTAACACTGAAGCTTTCTTT
CASSFIRGGSFNTEAFF
>NA|TRBJ1-5|14|TRBV9
TGTGCCAGCAGCGCCACTTGGGGGAATCAGCCCCAGCATTTT
CASSATWGNQPQHF
>NA|TRBJ2-7|12|TRBV7-9
TGTGCCAGCAGCTCCCCCATGTCCGGGCAGTACTTC
CASSSPMSGQYF
>NA|TRBJ2-7|13|TRBV28
TGTGCCAGCAGTTTATATGACGGTTACGAGCAGTACTTC
CASSLYDGYEQYF
>NA|TRBJ1-5|16|TRBV6-5
TGTGCCAGCAGTTCAGACACAACAGGGAGGAATCAGCCCCAGCATTTT
CASSSDTTGRNQPQHF
>NA|TRBJ2-7|14|TRBV2
TGTGCCAGCAGCGAAGATATTACCTCCTACGAGCAGTACTTC
CASSEDITSYEQYF
>NA|TRBJ2-3|15|TRBV4-1
TGCGCCAGCAGCCAAGTCCAGGGAAGTTCAGATACGCAGTATTTT
CASSQVQGSSDTQYF
>NA|TRBJ2-7|12|TRBV5-5
TGTGCCAGCAGCGTGGCGGGCCTCGAGCAGTACTTC
CASSVAGLEQYF
>NA|TRBJ1-3|16|TRBV11-2
TGTGCCAGCAGCTTAGGCCTCCTCAATGCTGGAAACACCATATATTTT
CASSLGLLNAGNTIYF
>NA|TRBJ2-4|12|TRBV3-1/TRBV3-2
TGTGCCAGCAGCCAAGATGAGTACATTCAGTACTTC
CASSQDEYIQYF
>TRBD1|TRBJ1-2|14|TRBV28
TGTGCCAGCAGCCTGGGACAGCCAAACTATGGCTACACCTTC
CASSLGQPNYGYTF
>TRBD1|TRBJ2-2|15|TRBV5-1
TGCGCCAGCAGCTTTACCGGGACAGTGGGCGGGGAGCTGTTTTTT
CASSFTGTVGGELFF